This T cell receptor (beta chain) emerged from a study of vaccination effects on CD4 cells after COVID-19. TCRdb's table, derived via immunoSEQ multiplex PCR, lists solely in-frame clones and lacks some. Of roughly 30,000 clones in the sample, approximately 71% are singletons; the top ten hold 9%. The J segment lost 4 bases and the V segment lost 1 base, leaving 1 base of the junction unmatched. The CDR3 consists of 15 residues. The germline V gene has CDR1 LGHNA and CDR2 YNFKEQ. Before sequencing took place, the ViraFEST assay used viral peptide pools to expand antigen-specific CD4+ T cells. Subsequent to a culture period of about ten days, CD4+ T cells were isolated. Two-dose BNT162b2 or mRNA-1273 vaccination was given to participants. Some 2 million PBMC were placed in each well, which was supplemented with roughly 9.1 IU/ml IL-2 and roughly 10 ug/ml peptides. This clone is medium-sized (0.01 to 0.1%) by share. The target antigen is unknown.

The chain carries TRBV4-2 and TRBJ2-3; 11 nucleotides line up with TRBD1. The specimen comprised CD4+ T cells from PBMCs cultured with HCoV-NL63 spike peptides, sampled after COVID-19 vaccination. This clonotype was obtained from a human donor who received a COVID-19 vaccine. This CDR3 is CASSQGTGGADTQYF. Written as DNA, the CDR3 is TGTGCCAGCAGCCAAGGGACAGGGGGCGCAGATACGCAGTATTTT.